The 20 T cell receptor beta chains given below trace back to one sample, sequenced in a study of cytomegalovirus exposure and HLA in healthy donors (dated by TCRdb to 2016 to 2017). Library method: the immunoSEQ multiplex PCR assay. TCRdb mirrors the immuneACCESS table, restricted to in-frame sequences. Some clones are absent from its copies; in checked studies, under half trace to an unresolved V gene, and the reason for the others is unknown. The sample contains around 130,000 clones, around 92% of them found a single time. The top ten clones comprise 3% to 3.5% of the sample. Material for sequencing was PBMCs. These receptor sequences come from a young man in good health and CMV-seronegative.

This chain joins TRBV19 and TRBJ2-2, with TRBD1 matching 11 bases. Germline CDR1 LNHDA, CDR2 SQIVND (reference sequence). V was pared by 0 bases and J by 7 bases, with 7 bases of the junction left unmatched. The CDR3 has 17 amino acids. CDR3 DNA: TGTGCCAGTAGTATAGATTTGGACAGGGGGCGGCGCGGGGAGCTGTTTTTT. Translated: CASSIDLDRGRRGELFF. The entire variable domain, with the rest obtained from reference TRBV19 and TRBJ2-2, is as follows: DGGITQSPKYLFRKEGQNVTLSCEQNLNHDAMYWYRQDPGQGLRLIYYSQIVNDFQKGDIAEGYSVSREKKESFPLTVTSAQKNPTAFYLCASSIDLDRGRRGELFFGEGSRLTVL.

This chain joins TRBV5-1 and TRBJ2-5, with 7 positions matching TRBD1. From germline, CDR1 is SGHRS and CDR2 YFSETQ. J was trimmed by 1 base and V by 1 base; bases with no gene match: 7. The CDR3 extends over 16 amino acids. Written as DNA, the CDR3 is TGCGCCAGCAGCTTGCCCCCGGACAGGAGCCAAGAGACCCAGTACTTC. The encoded protein is CASSLPPDRSQETQYF.

This chain links TRBV27 with TRBJ2-1, with TRBD2 identical over 8 bases. The CDR3 runs to 14 residues. CDR1 is MNHEY, CDR2 SMNVEV, per germline (reference sequence). Trimming took 5 bases from V and 7 from J; bases not matched to a gene: 7. The chain's CDR3 is CASSGAGVSNEQFF. The CDR3 DNA follows: TGTGCCAGCAGTGGAGCGGGGGTATCAAATGAGCAGTTCTTC.

The J gene is TRBJ2-5, the V gene TRBV19; the D gene is possibly TRBD2 (5 bases). Trimming shortened V by 7 bases and J by 1 base, and 19 bases separated the two germline ends. Germline V CDR1 and CDR2: LNHDA, SQIVND (reference sequence). This CDR3 contains 16 residues. The DNA for the CDR3 is TGTGCCAGTAAGGCCCCTGGTACGGGGAGCCAAGAGACCCAGTACTTC. It specifies CASKAPGTGSQETQYF. Variable domain in full (rest from reference TRBV19 and TRBJ2-5): DGGITQSPKYLFRKEGQNVTLSCEQNLNHDAMYWYRQDPGQGLRLIYYSQIVNDFQKGDIAEGYSVSREKKESFPLTVTSAQKNPTAFYLCASKAPGTGSQETQYFGPGTRLLVL.

V is TRBV28 and J is TRBJ2-7; D perhaps matches TRBD1 (5 bases). V lost 6 bases to trimming and J lost 7 bases, with 10 bases between them. This CDR3 has 11 residues. The germline gives CDR1 MDHEN, CDR2 SYDVKM. The CDR3 DNA reads TGTGCCAGCAGAGCTCGGACAGAGCAGTACTTC. Amino acids: CASRARTEQYF.

The chain carries TRBV11-1 and TRBJ2-5, with a tentative D call TRBD2 (5 bases). CDR1 is SGHAT, CDR2 FQDESV, per germline (reference sequence). The CDR3 is 14 residues long. V shed 5 bases and J shed 5 bases, with 15 bases lying between them. The CDR3 spells CASSPRTGKETQYF. The CDR3 DNA reads as TGTGCCAGCAGCCCCAGGACGGGGAAGGAGACCCAGTACTTC.

The chain couples TRBV7-9 to TRBJ1-1; 7 nucleotides align to TRBD1. CDR1 is SEHNR, CDR2 FQNEAQ, per germline (reference sequence). This CDR3 region has 15 residues. Unmatched junction bases numbered 5, after V lost 0 bases and J lost 4 bases. The CDR3 coding sequence is TGTGCCAGCAGCTTAGCAACAGGGGTACGCACTGAAGCTTTCTTT. This encodes CASSLATGVRTEAFF.

Concerning this clone itself: At one boundary the junction diverges from the germline segment, which might be a read error. The chain combines TRBV2 with TRBJ1-5; TRBD1 matches at 8 bases. Germline lookup yields CDR1 SNHLY and CDR2 FYNNEI. The CDR3 length is 16 residues. Here the CDR3 reads CASREDRGYSNQPQHF. CDR3 bases: TGTGCCAGCAGAGAAGACAGGGGTTATAGCAATCAGCCCCAGCATTTT.

The rearrangement links TRBV27 to TRBJ2-1, with 12 positions matching TRBD2. With 9 bases clipped from V and 4 bases from J, the junction kept 4 bases outside the gene matches. This CDR3 has 14 residues. Per germline, CDR1 MNHEY and CDR2 SMNVEV (reference sequence). The CDR3: CASRTSGAYNEQFF. The CDR3 DNA reads TGTGCCAGTCGGACTAGCGGGGCTTACAATGAGCAGTTCTTC.

The CDR3 loop reads CASSENLDYEQYF. CDR3 in DNA: TGTGCCAGCAGTGAAAATTTAGATTACGAGCAGTACTTC. The rearrangement joins TRBV6-1 to TRBJ2-7; D gene ambiguous. The germline V gene encodes CDR1 MNHNS and CDR2 SASEGT. V gave up 2 bases and J gave up 4 bases, with 9 bases separating them. The CDR3 is made up of 13 amino acids.

V is TRBV5-1 and J is TRBJ1-1; D call uncertain. Germline CDR1 is SGHRS and CDR2 is YFSETQ. V was trimmed by 0 bases and J by 1 base, leaving 4 bases between them. This CDR3 contains 13 residues. CDR3 sequence: CASSLVANTEAFF. The CDR3 nucleotides are TGCGCCAGCAGCTTGGTGGCGAACACTGAAGCTTTCTTT.

This clone has a single count. The chain joins TRBV13 to TRBJ2-7, with a tentative D call TRBD2 (7 bases). Trimming stripped 9 bases from V and 0 bases from J, with 18 bases between. Germline loops: CDR1 PRHDT, CDR2 FYEKMQ (reference sequence). This CDR3 is built from 15 residues. CDR3 protein: CASRGEGRSSYEQYF. CDR3 nucleotide sequence: TGTGCCAGTAGGGGGGAGGGACGGAGCTCCTACGAGCAGTACTTC.

V gene TRBV27 combines with J gene TRBJ2-7, with unresolved D. Germline V gene data show CDR1 as MNHEY and CDR2 as SMNVEV (reference sequence). This CDR3 has 12 residues. V was clipped by 7 bases and J by 4 bases, with 11 bases between them. DNA of the CDR3: TGTGCCAGCATCACTTCTTGGTACGAGCAGTACTTC. It translates to CASITSWYEQYF.

The gene calls are TRBV7-3 and TRBJ2-3; 7 bases are shared with TRBD2. The CDR3 loop spans 15 amino acids. V trimming: 5 bases; J trimming: 2 bases; junction bases outside the gene matches: 7. The germline V gene encodes CDR1 SGHTA and CDR2 FQGTGA. For the CDR3, the DNA is TGTGCCAGCAGCCCAGGCGGGGGTCCCACAGATACGCAGTATTTT. Translated: CASSPGGGPTDTQYF.

The chain is built from TRBV28 and TRBJ2-7, with D possibly matching TRBD1 (6 bases). The V end lost 5 bases, the J end lost 3 bases, and 14 bases lay between the germline ends. Germline assignment: CDR1 MDHEN and CDR2 SYDVKM. The CDR3 runs 14 residues. The CDR3 nucleotides read TGTGCCAGCAGTCCCAGGGACACCATCTACGAGCAGTACTTC. Protein: CASSPRDTIYEQYF.

This clone has only one observation. The chain couples TRBV9 to TRBJ2-7; possibly TRBD2 for D (6 bases). Germline V gives CDR1 SGDLS, CDR2 YYNGEE. This CDR3 is 15 amino acids long. Trimming removed 0 bases from V and 2 bases from J, with 12 bases in between. CDR3 residues: CASSVEEGPTYEQYF. CDR3 bases: TGTGCCAGCAGCGTAGAGGAGGGGCCGACCTACGAGCAGTACTTC.

This clone occurred once. CDR3 nucleotide sequence: TGTGCCAGCGGGCTCAACTTCGATTATGGGGAGCTGTTTTTT. Its translation: CASGLNFDYGELFF. V and J are TRBV6-1 and TRBJ2-2; D is ambiguous. The V end was cut by 8 bases, the J end by 8 bases, with 18 bases between. The CDR3 is made up of 14 amino acids. The germline CDR1 and CDR2 sequences are MNHNS and SASEGT.

V gene TRBV5-1 combines with J gene TRBJ1-1; perhaps TRBD1 as D (6 bases). V was pared by 4 bases and J by 3 bases, with 13 bases between. The CDR3 extends over 14 amino acids. Germline loops: CDR1 SGHRS, CDR2 YFSETQ. The CDR3 coding sequence is TGCGCCAGCAGCCCCATGGACAGCTACACTGAAGCTTTCTTT. Amino acids: CASSPMDSYTEAFF.

The chain is built from TRBV7-2 and TRBJ2-1; 8 nucleotides line up with TRBD1. V was clipped by 2 bases and J by 5 bases; unmatched bases: 11. The CDR3 has 17 residues. CDR1 is SGHTA and CDR2 is FQGNSA in the germline V gene. The CDR3 DNA follows: TGTGCCAGCAGCTTAAGTAGGCGCGCAGGGGGCAACAATGAGCAGTTCTTC. Its protein is CASSLSRRAGGNNEQFF.

Here the CDR3 reads CASSLRYQGNTEAFF. The DNA for the CDR3 is TGTGCCAGCAGCTTAAGGTACCAGGGGAACACTGAAGCTTTCTTT. The chain is built from TRBV7-9 and TRBJ1-1, with D perhaps TRBD1 (5 bases). CDR3 length: 15 amino acids. The V gene's germline CDR1 is SEHNR and CDR2 FQNEAQ (reference sequence). V lost 2 bases and J 1 base, leaving 11 bases between the germline ends. The full variable domain, with the rest looked up from reference TRBV7-9 and TRBJ1-1, is DTGVSQNPRHKITKRGQNVTFRCDPISEHNRLYWYRQTLGQGPEFLTYFQNEAQLEKSRLLSDRFSAERPKGSFSTLEIQRTEQGDSAMYLCASSLRYQGNTEAFFGQGTRLTVV.